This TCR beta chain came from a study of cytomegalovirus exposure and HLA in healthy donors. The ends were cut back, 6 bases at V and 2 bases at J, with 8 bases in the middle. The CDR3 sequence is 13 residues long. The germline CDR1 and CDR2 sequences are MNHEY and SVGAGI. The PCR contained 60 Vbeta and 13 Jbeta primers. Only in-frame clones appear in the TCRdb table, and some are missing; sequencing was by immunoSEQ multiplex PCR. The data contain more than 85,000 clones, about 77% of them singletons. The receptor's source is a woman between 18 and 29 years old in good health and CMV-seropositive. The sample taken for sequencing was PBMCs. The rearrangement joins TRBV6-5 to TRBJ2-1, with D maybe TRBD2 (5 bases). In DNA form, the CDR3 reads TGTGCCAGCAGCGGGGTCCCCTACAATGAGCAGTTCTTC. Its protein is CASSGVPYNEQFF.